Below, 30 T cell receptor beta chains from the same sample are listed, as sequenced in a study of beta chain features in type 1 diabetes. cDNA synthesis used the whole RNA isolate, giving expressed TCRB sequences. The method was immunoSEQ multiplex PCR; TCRdb's version includes in-frame clones alone and lacks a portion of them. The profile shows about 40,000 clones, roughly 50% of them singletons. Material for sequencing was central memory CD4+ T cells from blood. The receptors shown here come from a young woman in good health.

The gene calls are TRBV29-1 and TRBJ1-4, with D hard to call. Trimming removed 8 bases at V and 8 bases at J, with 24 bases between. Germline CDR1 SQVTM, CDR2 ANQGSEA. CDR3 length: 15 residues. The chain's CDR3 is CSHLSRVNVWEKLFF. As DNA, the CDR3 is TGCAGCCATCTGTCCCGGGTGAACGTCTGGGAAAAACTGTTTTTT.

V is TRBV5-1 and J is TRBJ1-2; D not certain. V lost 0 bases, J lost 4 bases, and 13 bases lay in between. Germline loops: CDR1 SGHRS, CDR2 YFSETQ. The CDR3 is 15 amino acids. The DNA for the CDR3 is TGCGCCAGCAGCTTGGCCTTGACCTCGGGCTATGGCTACACCTTC. Translating it yields CASSLALTSGYGYTF.

This clone appeared a few times. The chain uses TRBV23-1 and TRBJ2-1, with 11 nucleotides matching TRBD2. TRBV23-1 belongs to the ORF category, with a function that is uncertain. This CDR3 region has 14 residues. V trimming: 4 bases; J trimming: 5 bases; junction bases outside the gene matches: 1. The CDR3 loop reads CASSPTSGNNEQFF. The CDR3 nucleotides are TGCGCCAGCAGTCCGACTAGCGGGAACAATGAGCAGTTCTTC.

V is TRBV28 and J is TRBJ2-4, with TRBD2 as a possible D gene (5 bases). The CDR3 covers 14 residues. CDR1 MDHEN and CDR2 SYDVKM come from the germline V gene. Trimming took 6 bases from V and 8 from J, leaving 17 bases between them. CDR3 nucleotides: TGTGCCAGCAGCTTGAGCGGAGATAGGGACATTCAGTACTTC. Translation gives CASSLSGDRDIQYF.

The sample holds a few counts of this clone. The rearrangement uses TRBV6-1 and TRBJ2-5, with D possibly TRBD2 on 5 matching bases. V gave up 6 bases and J gave up 7 bases, with 15 bases separating them. The CDR3 consists of 13 residues. Germline assignment: CDR1 MNHNS and CDR2 SASEGT. The CDR3 spells CASRPTAARTQYF. The CDR3 DNA reads as TGTGCCAGCAGACCCACAGCGGCGAGGACCCAGTACTTC.

This clone was counted a few times. The chain employs TRBV6-1 and TRBJ1-6; 9 nucleotides agree with TRBD1. Germline V lookup: CDR1 MNHNS, CDR2 SASEGT. V was clipped by 4 bases and J by 7 bases; unmatched bases: 5. This CDR3 is built from 15 residues. The CDR3 DNA reads as TGTGCCAGCAGTGGAAGGACAGGGGCGAATTCACCCCTCCACTTT. It encodes CASSGRTGANSPLHF.

The chain links TRBV25-1 to TRBJ2-7; 8 bases align to TRBD2. The germline CDR1 and CDR2 sequences are MGHDK and SYGVNS. The trim removed 3 bases at V and 3 bases at J, leaving 7 bases unmatched. The CDR3 contains 15 residues. The CDR3 sequence: CASSDERGSLYEQYF. The CDR3, as DNA: TGTGCCAGCAGTGACGAGCGGGGGTCCCTCTACGAGCAGTACTTC.

This clone was detected a few times. The chain is built from TRBV5-4 and TRBJ2-2; a possible D gene is TRBD1 (6 bases). This CDR3 region has 16 residues. Germline loops: CDR1 SGHNT, CDR2 YYREEE (reference sequence). Trimming cost V 4 bases and J 4 bases, with 17 bases left between them. The DNA for the CDR3 is TGTGCCAGCAGCCCCCCCAGGGGATGGGGCACCGGGGAGCTGTTTTTT. Amino acid sequence: CASSPPRGWGTGELFF.

This sequence joins TRBV11-2 and TRBJ2-2; 7 nucleotides match TRBD1. The germline V gene has CDR1 SGHAT and CDR2 FQNNGV. The CDR3 loop spans 18 amino acids. With 5 bases clipped from V and 6 bases from J, the junction kept 18 bases outside the gene matches. The CDR3 DNA sequence: TGTGCCAGCAGCCCAGACCTCCGGGACAGATGGAGTTCCGGGGAGCTGTTTTTT. Residues: CASSPDLRDRWSSGELFF.

The chain uses TRBV19 and TRBJ1-1; 8 bases are a match to TRBD1. The V segment lost 4 bases and the J segment 0 bases; nucleotides outside the gene matches: 7. Looked up from germline, CDR1 is LNHDA and CDR2 is SQIVND (reference sequence). This CDR3 has 16 residues. CDR3 loop: CASSTTGVSLNTEAFF. CDR3 coding DNA: TGTGCCAGTAGTACGACAGGGGTTTCGCTGAACACTGAAGCTTTCTTT.

The chain recombines TRBV11-2 with TRBJ2-3, with 9 bases matching TRBD1. This CDR3 spans 15 amino acids. V was pared by 6 bases and J by 6 bases, with 10 bases of the junction left unmatched. CDR1 SGHAT and CDR2 FQNNGV come from the germline V gene. CDR3 nucleotides: TGTGCCAGCAGTGACCCCCGGACAGGGGCGGATACGCAGTATTTT. This codes for CASSDPRTGADTQYF.

This clone was observed a handful of times. The chain links TRBV2 to TRBJ2-1, with 10 bases lining up with TRBD1. With 8 bases clipped from V and 5 bases from J, the junction kept 9 bases outside the gene matches. Germline V gene data show CDR1 as SNHLY and CDR2 as FYNNEI. This CDR3 spans 15 amino acids. The CDR3 sequence is CASLPGTGVHNEQFF. CDR3 nucleotide sequence: TGTGCCAGCCTACCTGGGACAGGGGTTCACAATGAGCAGTTCTTC.

This clone appeared once. V is TRBV6-1 and J is TRBJ2-7, with 9 bases fitting TRBD1. J lost 3 bases, V lost 0 bases, and 3 bases had no gene match. Germline CDR1 MNHNS, CDR2 SASEGT. There are 15 residues in the CDR3. CDR3 in DNA: TGTGCCAGCAGTGAAGCAGGGACAGGGATCTACGAGCAGTACTTC. It is translated as CASSEAGTGIYEQYF.

CDR3 sequence: CASSPQSRTGALHF. DNA for the CDR3: TGTGCCAGCAGTCCCCAATCAAGGACAGGGGCCCTCCACTTT. The gene calls are TRBV28 and TRBJ1-6, with 9 bases that match TRBD1. The CDR3 is 14 amino acids. Per the germline V gene, CDR1 is MDHEN and CDR2 is SYDVKM. With V trimmed by 5 bases and J by 14 bases, 10 bases remained unmatched.

This chain connects TRBV6-5 to TRBJ1-1; 7 bases match TRBD1. This CDR3 has 13 amino acids. V shed 5 bases, J shed 7 bases, and the junction held 7 bases outside the gene matches. The germline gives CDR1 MNHEY, CDR2 SVGAGI. Here the CDR3 DNA reads TGTGCCAGCAGTCGGACAGGAGCCTTTGAAGCTTTCTTT. Translated: CASSRTGAFEAFF.

This clone has only a few counts. V usage is TRBV7-6 and J usage is TRBJ2-3; the match to TRBD2 covers 10 bases. Germline CDR1 and CDR2: SGHVS and FNYEAQ. The CDR3 is 17 residues long. Trimming cost V 1 base and J 5 bases; bases outside gene matches: 9. This CDR3 is CASSLGSASGRKDTQYF. DNA of the CDR3: TGTGCCAGCAGCTTAGGGTCCGCTAGCGGGAGAAAAGATACGCAGTATTTT. The variable domain in full, with the rest retrieved from reference TRBV7-6 and TRBJ2-3, is GAGVSQSPRYKVTKRGQDVALRCDPISGHVSLYWYRQALGQGPEFLTYFNYEAQQDKSGLPNDRFSAERPEGSISTLTIQRTEQRDSAMYRCASSLGSASGRKDTQYFGPGTRLTVL.

V gene TRBV27 combines with J gene TRBJ2-7, with TRBD2 matching 8 bases. V gave up 2 bases and J gave up 1 base; unmatched junction bases: 10. The length of the CDR3 is 17 residues. Germline loops: CDR1 MNHEY, CDR2 SMNVEV (reference sequence). The CDR3: CASSLGWASGRSYEQYF. The CDR3 DNA follows: TGTGCCAGCAGTTTAGGCTGGGCCAGCGGGAGATCCTACGAGCAGTACTTC.

The V and J genes are TRBV7-6 and TRBJ2-1, with 10 bases aligning to TRBD2. CDR3 length equals 18 residues. Germline loops: CDR1 SGHVS, CDR2 FNYEAQ. With V trimmed by 5 bases and J by 4 bases, 14 bases remained unmatched. The CDR3: CASSPQPALAGFYNEQFF. CDR3 DNA: TGTGCCAGCAGCCCACAACCGGCACTAGCGGGATTTTACAATGAGCAGTTCTTC. The complete variable domain, with remaining parts taken from reference TRBV7-6 and TRBJ2-1, reads GAGVSQSPRYKVTKRGQDVALRCDPISGHVSLYWYRQALGQGPEFLTYFNYEAQQDKSGLPNDRFSAERPEGSISTLTIQRTEQRDSAMYRCASSPQPALAGFYNEQFFGPGTRLTVL.

This clone was recorded a few times. CDR3 bases: TGTGCCAGCAGCCCTCGGCGGGACGGAAACAATGAGCAGTTCTTC. Translating gives CASSPRRDGNNEQFF. This chain connects TRBV9 to TRBJ2-1, with D maybe TRBD2 (6 bases). Trimming took 4 bases from V and 5 from J, leaving 16 bases between them. CDR1 and CDR2 (germline): SGDLS, YYNGEE. CDR3 length: 15 residues.

The chain combines TRBV7-3 with TRBJ2-1, with D possibly being TRBD2 (6 bases). The V gene lost 5 bases and the J gene lost 7 bases, with 9 bases spanning the gap. The CDR3 extends over 12 amino acids. From germline, CDR1 is SGHTA and CDR2 FQGTGA. The CDR3 coding sequence is TGTGCCAGCAGCAATAGCGGTAATGAGCAGTTCTTC. It translates to CASSNSGNEQFF.

This clone was seen a few times. This chain links TRBV18 with TRBJ2-7; 8 bases agree with TRBD1. The junction had 10 bases not matched to a gene; V was cut back by 0 bases and J by 6 bases. CDR1 and CDR2 (germline): KGHSH, LQKENI. The CDR3 loop spans 16 amino acids. In DNA, the CDR3 is TGTGCCAGCTCACCACCGTGTCCACAGGGGGTATGCGAGCAGTACTTC. Amino acids: CASSPPCPQGVCEQYF. The entire variable domain, with the rest obtained from reference TRBV18 and TRBJ2-7, is as follows: NAGVMQNPRHLVRRRGQEARLRCSPMKGHSHVYWYRQLPEEGLKFMVYLQKENIIDESGMPKERFSAEFPKEGPSILRIQQVVRGDSAAYFCASSPPCPQGVCEQYFGPGTRLTVT.

The chain couples TRBV7-2 to TRBJ1-2, with 8 bases lining up with TRBD1. This CDR3 region has 13 residues. CDR1 SGHTA and CDR2 FQGNSA come from the germline V gene. J lost 4 bases, V lost 8 bases, and 6 bases had no gene match. CDR3 sequence: CASSSGGVYGYTF. The CDR3 DNA sequence: TGTGCCAGCTCATCAGGGGGCGTCTATGGCTACACCTTC.

The chain couples TRBV5-1 to TRBJ1-1; TRBD1 is a possible D gene (6 bases). This CDR3 is built from 14 residues. Germline V lookup: CDR1 SGHRS, CDR2 YFSETQ. V was pared by 0 bases and J by 1 base, with 7 bases between. CDR3 DNA: TGCGCCAGCAGCTTGGCAGGGGCGAACACTGAAGCTTTCTTT. Protein sequence: CASSLAGANTEAFF.

There are a few counts of this clone. Here the CDR3 reads CASSSQADTEAFF. The CDR3 nucleotides are TGTGCCAGCAGCTCCCAGGCAGACACTGAAGCTTTCTTT. The chain recombines TRBV7-9 with TRBJ1-1; the D is unclear. The CDR3 runs to 13 residues. The V gene's germline CDR1 is SEHNR and CDR2 FQNEAQ (reference sequence). V shed 4 bases and J shed 3 bases, with 9 bases lying between them.

Turning to this clone: At one end the junction does not follow the germline gene, possibly because of a read error. The rearrangement uses TRBV2 and TRBJ2-1; TRBD2 matches 8 bases. CDR1 is SNHLY and CDR2 is FYNNEI in the germline V gene. The CDR3 runs to 15 residues. The CDR3 sequence: CASREGTSSYNEQFF. The CDR3, as DNA: TGTGCCAGCAGGGAAGGGACTAGCTCCTACAATGAGCAGTTCTTC.

This rearrangement joins TRBV6-6 to TRBJ1-4; D is unclear. The CDR3 has 15 residues. The V and J ends lost 6 bases and 8 bases respectively, with 19 bases between them. Germline values: CDR1 MNHNY, CDR2 SVGAGI (reference sequence). CDR3 DNA sequence: TGTGCCAGCAGAGAGAGACGGGTTGGAGAGGAAAAACTGTTTTTT. Residues: CASRERRVGEEKLFF.

This clone was observed a few times. The chain is built from TRBV10-3 and TRBJ2-7, with TRBD2 matching over 7 bases. Germline V gene lookup returns CDR1 ENHRY and CDR2 SYGVKD. CDR3 size: 16 residues. V was pared by 2 bases and J by 2 bases, with 9 bases of the junction left unmatched. The CDR3 here is CAISEARGGSTYEQYF. The CDR3 DNA follows: TGTGCCATCAGTGAGGCTCGCGGCGGGAGTACCTACGAGCAGTACTTC.

This chain links TRBV20-1 with TRBJ1-2; the D is unclear. V was shortened by 6 bases and J by 5 bases, with 10 bases between the two germline ends. Germline values: CDR1 DFQATT, CDR2 SNEGSKA (reference sequence). The CDR3 extends over 11 amino acids. The CDR3 here is CSATSLYGYTF. The CDR3 nucleotides read TGCAGTGCGACTAGCCTATATGGCTACACCTTC.

This clone was detected only a few times. The chain carries TRBV13 and TRBJ2-2; the match to TRBD2 covers 7 bases. Germline V gene sequence: CDR1 PRHDT, CDR2 FYEKMQ (reference sequence). With V trimmed by 5 bases and J by 5 bases, 11 bases remained unmatched. This CDR3 has 16 amino acids. The CDR3 DNA sequence: TGTGCCAGCAGCCATCGGACTAGGCGGATTACCGGGGAGCTGTTTTTT. This gives the protein CASSHRTRRITGELFF. Based on the CDR3 plus reference TRBV13 and TRBJ2-2, the full variable domain is AAGVIQSPRHLIKEKRETATLKCYPIPRHDTVYWYQQGPGQDPQFLISFYEKMQSDKGSIPDRFSAQQFSDYHSELNMSSLELGDSALYFCASSHRTRRITGELFFGEGSRLTVL.

The chain combines TRBV5-4 with TRBJ1-2; possibly TRBD1 for D (6 bases). Germline CDR1 reads SGHNT; CDR2 reads YYREEE (reference sequence). The length of the CDR3 is 14 residues. V dropped 4 bases and J dropped 4 bases, with 14 bases sitting between them. This chain's CDR3 is CASSHRDTSYGYTF. The CDR3 nucleotides are TGTGCCAGCAGCCACCGGGACACATCCTATGGCTACACCTTC.